Below are 14 T cell receptor beta chains sequenced from a single sample in a study of blood T cell repertoires in COVID-19. TCRdb's copy holds only in-frame clones and misses some; the assay was immunoSEQ multiplex PCR. The sample includes more than 300,000 clones, 88% seen only once; the top ten take under 2%. The sequenced sample was peripheral blood. All receptors come from a woman in her 30s with COVID-19, enrolled during active disease.

The CDR3 here is CASNQDRVNEQFF. The CDR3 region has the DNA TGTGCCAGCAATCAAGACAGGGTCAATGAGCAGTTCTTC. The genes are TRBV2 and TRBJ2-1, with 7 bases that match TRBD1. The CDR3 sequence is 13 residues long. The J segment lost 6 bases and the V segment lost 7 bases, leaving 6 bases of the junction unmatched. Germline V CDR1 and CDR2: SNHLY, FYNNEI.

The rearrangement uses TRBV27 and TRBJ1-5; TRBD1 might be the D (5 bases). The CDR3 spans 19 residues. The germline V gene has CDR1 MNHEY and CDR2 SMNVEV (reference sequence). V lost 2 bases and J lost 2, with 22 bases in between. Here the CDR3 reads CASSLDLGLGGSGNQPQHF. The CDR3 nucleotides are TGTGCCAGCAGTTTAGATTTGGGTTTGGGGGGGTCGGGCAATCAGCCCCAGCATTTT.

The gene calls are TRBV5-1 and TRBJ2-6; TRBD2 matches 8 bases. Trimming at V came to 4 bases and at J to 2 bases, leaving 8 bases not matched to a gene. Germline V lookup: CDR1 SGHRS, CDR2 YFSETQ. The CDR3 totals 17 residues. CDR3 protein: CASSAGLAAAGANVLTF. The CDR3 DNA follows: TGCGCCAGCAGCGCAGGACTAGCCGCGGCTGGGGCCAACGTCCTGACTTTC.

The chain links TRBV4-2 to TRBJ1-3, with 7 bases fitting TRBD1. After removal of 4 bases from V and 2 bases from J, the junction contained 8 bases not matched to a gene. Germline V gene data show CDR1 as LGHNA and CDR2 as YNFKEQ. The CDR3 spans 16 residues. The CDR3 region is CASSPKPDRAGNTIYF. CDR3 nucleotides: TGTGCCAGCAGCCCAAAACCCGACAGGGCTGGAAACACCATATATTTT.

Note on this clone: The DNA is left out, because the CDR3 cannot be placed on it with certainty; the CDR3 is given as TCRdb lists it. CDR3 loop: CASSLVGTGSFF. V usage is TRBV12-3 or TRBV12-4 and J usage is TRBJ1-1; TRBD1, the D gene given by the table, was not confirmed from the DNA. Including both end residues, the CDR3 is 12 amino acids long.

V usage is TRBV6-2 or TRBV6-3 and J usage is TRBJ2-5, with D maybe TRBD2 (6 bases). This CDR3 region has 15 residues. Germline V gene data show CDR1 as MNHEY and CDR2 as SVGEGT. Between the trimmed V and J ends, which lost 0 bases and 4 bases, there was a span of 12 bases. The DNA for the CDR3 is TGTGCCAGCAGTTACTCGCGGGGAATTCGAGAGACCCAGTACTTC. As protein: CASSYSRGIRETQYF.

This clone has just one count. The chain combines TRBV12-3 or TRBV12-4 with TRBJ1-6; tentatively, D is TRBD1 (5 bases). Trimming removed 6 bases at V and 13 bases at J, with 16 bases between. This CDR3 is 13 amino acids long. The CDR3 loop is CASRSRVRSPLHF. Here the CDR3 DNA reads TGTGCCAGCAGGAGCAGGGTCAGAAGTCCCCTCCACTTT.

This sequence joins TRBV5-1 and TRBJ2-7; 10 positions match TRBD1. Germline CDR1 and CDR2: SGHRS and YFSETQ. V gave up 4 bases and J gave up 5 bases; unmatched junction bases: 6. The CDR3 extends over 14 amino acids. The chain's CDR3 is CASSPTGGTDEQYF. CDR3 nucleotides: TGCGCCAGCAGCCCGACAGGGGGCACGGACGAGCAGTACTTC.

This clone was counted once. The chain carries TRBV28 and TRBJ1-5; D remains ambiguous. V dropped 7 bases and J dropped 1 base, with 14 bases sitting between them. Germline CDR1 is MDHEN and CDR2 is SYDVKM. The CDR3 is made up of 15 amino acids. CDR3 residues: CASIAKFVSNQPQHF. Here the CDR3 DNA reads TGTGCCAGCATCGCGAAGTTCGTGAGCAATCAGCCCCAGCATTTT. Variable domain in full (rest from reference TRBV28 and TRBJ1-5): DVKVTQSSRYLVKRTGEKVFLECVQDMDHENMFWYRQDPGLGLRLIYFSYDVKMKEKGDIPEGYSVSREKKERFSLILESASTNQTSMYLCASIAKFVSNQPQHFGDGTRLSIL.

V gene TRBV28 combines with J gene TRBJ2-1; 7 nucleotides line up with TRBD1. The J segment lost 5 bases and the V segment lost 7 bases, leaving 17 bases of the junction unmatched. The CDR3 runs 17 residues. Germline V gene lookup returns CDR1 MDHEN and CDR2 SYDVKM. CDR3 region: CASNFPSPGQRNNEQFF. CDR3 DNA: TGTGCCAGCAACTTCCCATCCCCGGGACAGAGAAACAATGAGCAGTTCTTC.

The J gene is TRBJ1-1, the V gene TRBV19; TRBD1 aligns across 8 bases. The CDR3 has 18 amino acids. CDR1 is LNHDA and CDR2 is SQIVND in the germline V gene (reference sequence). J was trimmed by 1 base and V by 8 bases; bases with no gene match: 18. The CDR3 DNA reads as TGTGCCAGTCGAACCGGGACAGGCGCGTCCTCACCGAACACTGAAGCTTTCTTT. Translated: CASRTGTGASSPNTEAFF.

The CDR3 DNA reads TGTGCCAGCAGCGTGACAGGGGTCGATGAGCAGTTCTTC. It encodes CASSVTGVDEQFF. The chain combines TRBV7-8 with TRBJ2-1; 8 bases agree with TRBD1. This CDR3 region has 13 residues. Germline V CDR1 and CDR2: SGHVS, FQNEAQ. V shed 5 bases, J shed 8 bases, and the junction held 5 bases outside the gene matches.

The CDR3 sequence is CASSHPSERGMYGYTF. CDR3 DNA: TGTGCCAGCAGTCACCCCAGTGAGCGAGGGATGTATGGCTACACCTTC. The V call is TRBV5-4, the J call TRBJ1-2, with no clear D. Germline CDR1 reads SGHNT; CDR2 reads YYREEE (reference sequence). This CDR3 has 16 residues. With 5 bases removed from V and 5 bases from J, the gap between germline ends came to 22 bases. Full variable domain (remainder filled in from reference TRBV5-4 and TRBJ1-2): ETGVTQSPTHLIKTRGQQVTLRCSSQSGHNTVSWYQQALGQGPQFIFQYYREEENGRGNFPPRFSGLQFPNYSSELNVNALELDDSALYLCASSHPSERGMYGYTFGSGTRLTVV.

The chain links TRBV4-1 to TRBJ1-3; D is uncertain. Germline values: CDR1 MGHRA, CDR2 YSYEKL. Trimming stripped 0 bases from V and 0 bases from J, with 9 bases between. CDR3 size: 16 residues. CDR3 DNA: TGCGCCAGCAGCCAAGATTCCGGTTTCTCTGGAAACACCATATATTTT. Encoded protein: CASSQDSGFSGNTIYF.